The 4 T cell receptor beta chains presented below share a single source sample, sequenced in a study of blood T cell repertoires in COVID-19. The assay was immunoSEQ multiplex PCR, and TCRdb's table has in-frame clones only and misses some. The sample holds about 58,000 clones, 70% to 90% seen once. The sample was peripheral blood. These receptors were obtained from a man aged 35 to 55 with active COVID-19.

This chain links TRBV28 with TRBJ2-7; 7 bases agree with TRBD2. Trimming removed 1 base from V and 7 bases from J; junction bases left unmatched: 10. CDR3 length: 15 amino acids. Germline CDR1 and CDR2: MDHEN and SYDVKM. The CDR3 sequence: CASSLFASGSWEQYF. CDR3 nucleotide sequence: TGTGCCAGCAGTTTATTTGCTAGCGGCTCGTGGGAGCAGTACTTC.

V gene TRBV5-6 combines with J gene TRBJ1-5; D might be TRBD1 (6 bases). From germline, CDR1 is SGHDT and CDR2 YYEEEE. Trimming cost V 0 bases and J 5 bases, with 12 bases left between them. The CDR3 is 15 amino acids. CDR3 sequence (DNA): TGTGCCAGCAGCTTGGGTGCAGGGGTATATCAGCCCCAGCATTTT. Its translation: CASSLGAGVYQPQHF.

The CDR3 sequence is CASSTTGAYGYTF. CDR3 nucleotide sequence: TGTGCCAGCAGCACCACAGGGGCTTATGGCTACACCTTC. The rearrangement uses TRBV21-1 and TRBJ1-2; TRBD1 was called by the table and not checked on the DNA. TRBV21-1 constitutes a pseudogene. This CDR3 contains 13 residues.

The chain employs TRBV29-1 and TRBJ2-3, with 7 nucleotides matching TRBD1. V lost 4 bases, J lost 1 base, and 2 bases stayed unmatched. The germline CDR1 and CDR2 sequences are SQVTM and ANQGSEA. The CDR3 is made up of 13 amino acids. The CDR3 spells CSVGTGGTDTQYF. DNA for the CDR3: TGCAGCGTTGGCACAGGGGGCACAGATACGCAGTATTTT.